This T cell receptor beta chain was recovered during a study of blood T cell repertoires in COVID-19. Background on the study: The study drew acute and convalescent COVID-19 samples from the United States, Italy and Spain. Sources were T cells, B-cell-depleted T cells, or PBMCs; the material itself was cDNA or gDNA.

Authors' data handling: Estimation of nucleated cell counts relied on the amplification of reference gene primers. Here immunoSEQ multiplex PCR was the method, and the copy in TCRdb shows in-frame clones only, minus some. That table gives V, J and clone size, and the DNA gave D and trimming. The sample records approximately 120,000 clones, roughly 72% being singletons. The sequenced sample was peripheral blood. This receptor was taken from a man between 60 and 70 years old with acute or convalescent COVID-19.

Here the CDR3 reads CASSQAQGVGYTF. The CDR3 DNA sequence: TGCGCCAGCAGCCAAGCACAGGGAGTAGGCTACACCTTC. V and J are TRBV4-1 and TRBJ1-2; D may be TRBD1 (6 bases). There are 13 residues in the CDR3. The germline V and J ends were trimmed by 1 base and 8 bases, with 11 bases remaining between them. In germline, CDR1 is MGHRA, CDR2 YSYEKL.